A single T cell receptor beta chain is shown here with its context. Sequencing was performed with immunoSEQ multiplex PCR; in TCRdb, only in-frame clones are kept and a portion is missing. The sample contains about 260,000 clones, around 87% of which appear only once. This specimen comes from a study of blood T cell repertoires in COVID-19. Study background: Sources were T cells, B-cell-depleted T cells, or PBMCs; the material itself was cDNA or gDNA.

In germline, CDR1 is SGDLS, CDR2 YYNGEE. CDR3 length equals 13 residues. V was shortened by 3 bases and J by 6 bases, with 10 bases between the two germline ends. This TCR derives from a woman between 45 and 65 years old with acute or convalescent COVID-19. Specimen: peripheral blood. The chain uses TRBV9 and TRBJ1-5; D possibly corresponds to TRBD1 (5 bases). Here the CDR3 reads CASSERGFQPQHF. CDR3 in DNA: TGTGCCAGCAGCGAGCGGGGGTTTCAGCCCCAGCATTTT.